This section outlines one T cell receptor beta chain sequence together with its context. Its cognate antigen has yet to be identified. One base away there is no much larger clone; base qualities are not given. The data were obtained in a study of T cells after posttransplantation cyclophosphamide (dated by TCRdb to about 2016). In terms of the full investigation: The study tracked T cell repertoire reconstitution by TRB sequencing after myeloablative bone marrow transplantation using posttransplantation cyclophosphamide as GVHD prophylaxis. Samples from 35 PTCy-treated patients, along with samples from approximately 15 of their related bone marrow donors, underwent antigen receptor sequencing. Blood from every one of the 30 to 40 PTCy patients who had 1-year posttransplant specimens underwent TRB sequencing. TRB sequencing was also done on up to 3 additional blood samples from 2 to 5.2 years after transplant in 3 patients, and on pretransplant blood from 4 patients. Because TRA and TRB clonality were tightly correlated in fewer than 10 samples, subsequent TCR analyses were focused on TRB only. Public TRB sequences were queried against a database of over 3,600 sequences associated with responses to pathogens, tumor antigens, self-antigens and alloantigens. Results the study describes overall, beyond this receptor: Donor-recipient similarity was low at 1-2 months but increased during the first year, and donor CD8+ memory clones often dominated later blood repertoires. Across over 40 patients, TRB clonality was highly associated with recipient CMV seropositivity and CMV reactivation, and PTCy diversity was similar to diversity in CNI/methotrexate controls. The TRB repertoires of T cells infiltrating skin or GI tract showed only limited overlap with the TRB repertoires of T cells in blood.

Including the terminal cysteine and phenylalanine, the CDR3 comprises 13 residues. Just the 39-base CDR3 DNA is kept, in frame starting at base 1. The germline V gene provides CDR1 SQVTM and CDR2 ANQGSEA. A distance of 8 bases separates the germline ends of V and J, which lose 0 bases and 3 bases respectively. On the day of marrow donation, related bone marrow donors gave peripheral blood samples. Peripheral blood and bone marrow mononuclear cells were isolated by Ficoll-Hypaque density centrifugation and cryopreserved. CD4+ and CD8+ T cells, including naive and memory subsets, were sorted by FACS on a FACSAria II. Genomic DNA was used for TRB sequencing, which was performed with the immunoSEQ assay at survey resolution or with the hsTCRB kit. In the authors' own workflow: The immunoSEQ software was used for initial read processing, and the LymphoSeq R package was used for repertoire analyses. Clonality was computed as 1 minus normalized Shannon entropy; Gini coefficient was also calculated for each TRB dataset. Phenotypes of unsorted samples were inferred by mapping TRB sequences from sorted subsets of the recipient or donor onto unsorted samples of the same recipient. TCRdb holds this immuneACCESS table with in-frame rearrangements only. Some clones are missing; in checked studies, unresolved V genes explain under half, and the rest has no known cause. V, J and clone size are those of that table, while D and trimming were read from the DNA. The sample profile shows roughly 7,000 clones; roughly three quarters of them were found once. Of the sample, around a quarter falls within the top ten clones.

The receptor's source is a woman in her forties or fifties in good health and a related stem cell transplant donor. Sequenced: memory CD4+ T cells sorted from blood. The sequence joins TRBV29-1 to TRBJ1-1, with no confident D gene call. The nucleotide sequence is given as TGCAGCGTTGAAGAGAACAGAGACACTGAAGCTTTCTTT. Translated, this gives CSVEENRDTEAFF.